This entry features one TCR beta chain sequence. The method was immunoSEQ multiplex PCR; TCRdb's version includes in-frame clones alone and lacks a portion of them. This table has about 160,000 clones, 86% appearing once. These data are taken from a study of blood T cell repertoires in COVID-19. The germline CDR1 and CDR2 sequences are SEHNR and FQNEAQ (reference sequence). With 1 base removed from V and 2 bases from J, the gap between germline ends came to 12 bases. This CDR3 is 16 amino acids long. Material for sequencing was peripheral blood. The genes are TRBV7-9 and TRBJ1-3; D is possibly TRBD1 (5 bases). The TCR originated in a man aged 50 to 60 with active or convalescent COVID-19. The CDR3 spells CASSLVLGLTGNTIYF. The DNA of the CDR3 is TGTGCCAGCAGCTTAGTGCTGGGGCTCACTGGAAACACCATATATTTT.